This entry lists 2 T cell receptor beta chains sequenced from one sample in a study of early T cells in non-severe SARS-CoV-2 infection. Each CDR3 protein is one row after TCRdb ran MiXCR on the 5' RACE reads. The profile shows roughly 120,000 distinct CDR3 sequences, more than 12% of them singletons. Sequencing used whole blood. Receptors originate from an adult who was a healthcare worker with PCR-confirmed SARS-CoV-2 infection or an uninfected control (not recorded which).

The chain carries TRBV20-1 and TRBJ1-2; 9 positions agree with TRBD1. Trimming took 1 base from V and 2 from J; bases not matched to a gene: 2. The CDR3 spans 14 residues. The germline V gene has CDR1 DFQATT and CDR2 SNEGSKA (reference sequence). The CDR3 spells CSARGTGVNYGYTF. The CDR3 nucleotides read TGCAGTGCTAGAGGGACAGGGGTAAACTATGGCTACACCTTC.

The sample holds many counts of this clonotype. The CDR3 region has the DNA TGCAGCGTTGAAGAGGGGCTTCGGTTGGCTACGCAGTATTTT. Residues: CSVEEGLRLATQYF. The chain links TRBV29-1 to TRBJ2-3; D is perhaps TRBD1 (5 bases). V lost 0 bases, J lost 8 bases, and 15 bases lay in between. Germline V gene lookup returns CDR1 SQVTM and CDR2 ANQGSEA. The CDR3 has 14 amino acids.